A selection of T cell receptor beta chains follows, all from one sample in a study of blood T cells in healthy people across ages. TCRdb ran MiXCR on the 5' RACE reads and lists one entry per CDR3 protein. The table has 600,000 to 650,000 distinct CDR3 sequences, roughly 50% seen once; the top ten hold roughly 34%. Source material: blood. The receptor set was obtained from a man aged 55 to 70 in good health. CDR3s include the opening cysteine and the closing phenylalanine or tryptophan. Fields, in order: CDR3 length, clone size, D gene, J gene, V gene, CDR3 DNA, CDR3 protein. D genes are given only for firm matches. Rows give clone size only sometimes, using once, few, many, or a class for an expanded clone.

>13|.|.|TRBJ2-1|TRBV6-4
TGTGCCAGCAGTGAAGAACTGGGAAATGAGCAGTTCTTC
CASSEELGNEQFF
>12|.|.|TRBJ2-7|TRBV5-1
TGCGCCAGCAGCTTGGGCGCTAGCGAGCAGTACTTC
CASSLGASEQYF
>14|.|TRBD2|TRBJ2-5|TRBV6-5
TGTGCCAGCACTATAACGGGGGGCCAAGAGACCCAGTACTTC
CASTITGGQETQYF
>12|few|.|TRBJ2-7|TRBV7-6
TGTGCCAGCAGCTGGCCTTTATACGAGCAGTACTTC
CASSWPLYEQYF
>14|.|TRBD2|TRBJ2-3|TRBV10-3
TGTGCCATCCTTGGACTAGCGGAAACAGATACGCAGTATTTT
CAILGLAETDTQYF
>13|.|.|TRBJ1-5|TRBV7-9
TGTGCCAGCAGCTTTAATAGCAATCAGCCCCAGCATTTT
CASSFNSNQPQHF
>15|many|.|TRBJ2-1|TRBV29-1
TGCAGCGTTGATGTGCCAGGTACTTCCCAGGGTGAGCAGTTCTTC
CSVDVPGTSQGEQFF
>16|.|TRBD1|TRBJ2-5|TRBV6-2/TRBV6-3
TGTGCCAGCAGTCGCCCGGACAGGGTGTTTCAAGAGACCCAGTACTTC
CASSRPDRVFQETQYF
>18|.|TRBD1|TRBJ2-5|TRBV6-1
TGTGCCAGCAGTGACAGGTTGGGACAGGAGCCAAAACGGCAGACCCAGTACTTC
CASSDRLGQEPKRQTQYF
>15|few|.|TRBJ2-5|TRBV7-2
TGTGCCAGCACCACTGTGCGGGGGCTCCAAGAGACCCAGTACTTC
CASTTVRGLQETQYF
>13|few|.|TRBJ1-4|TRBV4-1
TGCGCCAGCAGCCAAGGGGCTCGAGAAAAACTGTTTTTT
CASSQGAREKLFF
>15|.|.|TRBJ2-2|TRBV12-3/TRBV12-4
TGTACCAGCAGTTCCCAGCGGGTGCTCAGCGGGGAGCTGTTTTTT
CTSSSQRVLSGELFF
>15|.|TRBD2|TRBJ2-5|TRBV20-1
TGCAGTGCTAGGGAACGGACTAGCGGGCAAGAGACCCAGTACTTC
CSARERTSGQETQYF
>18|.|.|TRBJ2-1|TRBV21-1
TGTGCCAGCAGCAAGCCCCGCAGGCAGCGGCGACTCTACAATGAGCAGTTCTTC
CASSKPRRQRRLYNEQFF
>15|.|.|TRBJ1-5|TRBV7-2
TGTGCCAGCAGCTGGGGTCCTGGGGGCAATCAGCCCCAGCATTTT
CASSWGPGGNQPQHF
>13|.|.|TRBJ2-7|TRBV6-2/TRBV6-3
TGTGCCAGCAGTTATCAAATCTCGAACGAGCAGTACTTC
CASSYQISNEQYF
>14|few|.|TRBJ2-7|TRBV7-2
TGTGCCAGCAGCTTAGTGGCGGGGACTTACGAGCAGTACTTC
CASSLVAGTYEQYF
>14|.|.|TRBJ1-3|TRBV4-1
TGCGCCAGCACGCCGGGGAACTCTGGAAACACCATATATTTT
CASTPGNSGNTIYF